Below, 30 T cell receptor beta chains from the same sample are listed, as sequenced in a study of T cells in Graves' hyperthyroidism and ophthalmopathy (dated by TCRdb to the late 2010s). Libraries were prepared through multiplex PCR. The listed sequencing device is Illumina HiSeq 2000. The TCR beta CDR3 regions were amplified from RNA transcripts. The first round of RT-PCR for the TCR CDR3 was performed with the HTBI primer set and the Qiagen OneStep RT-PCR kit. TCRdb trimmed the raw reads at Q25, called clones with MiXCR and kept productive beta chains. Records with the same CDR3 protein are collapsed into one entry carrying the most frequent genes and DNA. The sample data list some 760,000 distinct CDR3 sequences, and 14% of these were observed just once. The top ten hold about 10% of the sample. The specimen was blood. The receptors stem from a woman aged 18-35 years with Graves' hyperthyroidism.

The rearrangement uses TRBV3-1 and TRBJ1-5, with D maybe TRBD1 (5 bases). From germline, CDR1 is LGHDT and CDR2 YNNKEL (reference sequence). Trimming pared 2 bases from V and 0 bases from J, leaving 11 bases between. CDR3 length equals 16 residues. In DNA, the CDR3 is TGTGCCAGCAGCCAATCGAGTGGGGGTAGCAATCAGCCCCAGCATTTT. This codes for CASSQSSGGSNQPQHF.

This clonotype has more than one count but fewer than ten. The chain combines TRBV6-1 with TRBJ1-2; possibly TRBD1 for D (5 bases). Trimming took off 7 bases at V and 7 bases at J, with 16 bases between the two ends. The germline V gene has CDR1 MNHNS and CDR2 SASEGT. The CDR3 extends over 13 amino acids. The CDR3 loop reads CASTPAGGGGYTF. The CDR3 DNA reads TGTGCCAGCACCCCCGCGGGGGGGGGTGGCTACACCTTC.

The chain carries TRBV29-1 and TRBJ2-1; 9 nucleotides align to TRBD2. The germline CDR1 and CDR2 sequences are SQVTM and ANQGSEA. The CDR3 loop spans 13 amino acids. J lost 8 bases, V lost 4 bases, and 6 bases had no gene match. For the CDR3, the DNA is TGCAGCGTTGTAATAGCGGGAGACTATGAGCAGTTCTTC. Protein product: CSVVIAGDYEQFF.

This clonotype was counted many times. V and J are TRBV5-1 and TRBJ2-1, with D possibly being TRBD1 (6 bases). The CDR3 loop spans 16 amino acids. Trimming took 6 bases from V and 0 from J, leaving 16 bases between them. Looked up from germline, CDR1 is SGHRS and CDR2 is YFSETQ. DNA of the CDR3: TGCGCCAGCACCCTATTGGGGGCAAGCTCCTACAATGAGCAGTTCTTC. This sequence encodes CASTLLGASSYNEQFF.

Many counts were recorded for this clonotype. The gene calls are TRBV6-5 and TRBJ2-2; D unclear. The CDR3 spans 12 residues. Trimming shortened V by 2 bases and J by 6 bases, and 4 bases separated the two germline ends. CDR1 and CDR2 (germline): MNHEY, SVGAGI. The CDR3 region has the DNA TGTGCCAGCAGTTACCTTGCCGGGGAGCTGTTTTTT. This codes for CASSYLAGELFF.

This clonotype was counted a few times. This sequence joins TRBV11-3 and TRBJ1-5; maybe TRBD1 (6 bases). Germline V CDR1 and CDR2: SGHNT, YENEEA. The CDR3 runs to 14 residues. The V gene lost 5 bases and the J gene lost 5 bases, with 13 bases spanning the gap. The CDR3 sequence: CASSRWGGDQPQHF. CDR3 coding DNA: TGTGCCAGCAGCCGTTGGGGGGGCGATCAGCCCCAGCATTTT. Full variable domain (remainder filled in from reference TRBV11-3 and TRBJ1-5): EAGVVQSPRYKIIEKKQPVAFWCNPISGHNTLYWYLQNLGQGPELLIRYENEEAVDDSQLPKDRFSAERLKGVDSTLKIQPAELGDSAVYLCASSRWGGDQPQHFGDGTRLSIL.

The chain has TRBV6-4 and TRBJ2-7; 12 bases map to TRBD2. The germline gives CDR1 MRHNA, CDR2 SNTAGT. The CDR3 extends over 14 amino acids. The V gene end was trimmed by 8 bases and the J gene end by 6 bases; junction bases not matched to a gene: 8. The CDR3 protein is CASSRLAGEGEQYF. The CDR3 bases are TGTGCCAGCTCCCGACTAGCGGGAGAAGGCGAGCAGTACTTC.

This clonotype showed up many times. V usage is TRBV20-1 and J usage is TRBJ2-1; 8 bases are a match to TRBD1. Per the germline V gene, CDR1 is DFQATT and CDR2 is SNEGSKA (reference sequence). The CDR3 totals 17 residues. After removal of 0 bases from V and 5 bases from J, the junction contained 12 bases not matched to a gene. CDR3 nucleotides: TGCAGTGCTAGAGATTTACGCCGCGGACAGGGCCACAATGAGCAGTTCTTC. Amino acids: CSARDLRRGQGHNEQFF.

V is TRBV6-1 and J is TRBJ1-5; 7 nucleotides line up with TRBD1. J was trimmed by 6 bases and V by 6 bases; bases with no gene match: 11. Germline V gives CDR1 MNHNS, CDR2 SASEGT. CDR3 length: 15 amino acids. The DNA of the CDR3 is TGTGCCAGCAGGCCGACAGGGACGCGGGGTCAGCCCCAGCATTTT. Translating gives CASRPTGTRGQPQHF.

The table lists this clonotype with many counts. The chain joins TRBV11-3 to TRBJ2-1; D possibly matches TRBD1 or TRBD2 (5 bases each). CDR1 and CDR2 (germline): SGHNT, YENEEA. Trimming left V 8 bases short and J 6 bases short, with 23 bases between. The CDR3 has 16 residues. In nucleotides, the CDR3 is TGTGCCAGCGCTGGATGGGTCCGGGATAGGGGCAATGAGCAGTTCTTC. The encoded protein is CASAGWVRDRGNEQFF.

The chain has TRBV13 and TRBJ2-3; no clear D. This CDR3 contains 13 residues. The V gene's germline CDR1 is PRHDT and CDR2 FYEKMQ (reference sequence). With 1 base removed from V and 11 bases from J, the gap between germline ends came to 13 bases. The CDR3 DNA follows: TGTGCCAGCAGCTTAGCCGCTATGCCTGAGCAGTATTTT. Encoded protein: CASSLAAMPEQYF.

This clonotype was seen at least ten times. The CDR3 sequence: CASTGRVSYEQYF. CDR3 in DNA: TGTGCCAGCACCGGGCGGGTCTCCTACGAGCAGTACTTC. The chain combines TRBV7-8 with TRBJ2-7; tentative D call: TRBD2 (5 bases). Between the trimmed V and J ends, which lost 7 bases and 0 bases, there was a span of 10 bases. The CDR3 has 13 amino acids. Germline-derived CDR1 and CDR2 are SGHVS and FQNEAQ. Supplemented by reference TRBV7-8 and TRBJ2-7, the full variable domain reads GAGVSQSPRYKVAKRGQDVALRCDPISGHVSLFWYQQALGQGPEFLTYFQNEAQLDKSGLPSDRFFAERPEGSVSTLKIQRTQQEDSAVYLCASTGRVSYEQYFGPGTRLTVT.

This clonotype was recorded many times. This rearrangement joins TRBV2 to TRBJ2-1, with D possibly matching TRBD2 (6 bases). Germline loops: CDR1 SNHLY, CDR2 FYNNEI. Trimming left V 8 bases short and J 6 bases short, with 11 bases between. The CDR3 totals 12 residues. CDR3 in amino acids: CASCWTINEQFF. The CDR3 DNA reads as TGTGCCAGCTGTTGGACTATCAATGAGCAGTTCTTC. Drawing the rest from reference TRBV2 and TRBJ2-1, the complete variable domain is EPEVTQTPSHQVTQMGQEVILRCVPISNHLYFYWYRQILGQKVEFLVSFYNNEISEKSEIFDDQFSVERPDGSNFTLKIRSTKLEDSAMYFCASCWTINEQFFGPGTRLTVL.

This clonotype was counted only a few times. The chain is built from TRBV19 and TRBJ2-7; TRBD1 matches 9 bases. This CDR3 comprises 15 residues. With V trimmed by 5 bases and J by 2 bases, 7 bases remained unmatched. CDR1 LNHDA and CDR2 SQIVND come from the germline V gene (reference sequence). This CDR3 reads CASSSRDRDPYEQYF. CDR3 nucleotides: TGTGCCAGTAGTTCCCGGGACAGGGACCCCTACGAGCAGTACTTC. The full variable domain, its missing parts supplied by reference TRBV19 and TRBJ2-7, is DGGITQSPKYLFRKEGQNVTLSCEQNLNHDAMYWYRQDPGQGLRLIYYSQIVNDFQKGDIAEGYSVSREKKESFPLTVTSAQKNPTAFYLCASSSRDRDPYEQYFGPGTRLTVT.

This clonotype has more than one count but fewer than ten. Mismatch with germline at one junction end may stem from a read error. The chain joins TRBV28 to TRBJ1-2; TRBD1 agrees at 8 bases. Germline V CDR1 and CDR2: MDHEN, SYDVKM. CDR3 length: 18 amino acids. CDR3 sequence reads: CTSSVLTGRGLANYGYTF. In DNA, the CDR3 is TGTACCAGCAGTGTGTTAACGGGCAGGGGGCTCGCTAACTATGGCTACACCTTC.

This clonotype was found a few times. The CDR3 spells CSIRGGQTEAFF. The CDR3 DNA is TGCAGCATCCGTGGGGGGCAAACTGAAGCTTTCTTT. The chain joins TRBV29-1 to TRBJ1-1, with D maybe TRBD1 (6 bases). The CDR3 has 12 amino acids. CDR1 is SQVTM, CDR2 ANQGSEA, per germline. Trimming cost V 8 bases and J 5 bases, with 15 bases left between them.

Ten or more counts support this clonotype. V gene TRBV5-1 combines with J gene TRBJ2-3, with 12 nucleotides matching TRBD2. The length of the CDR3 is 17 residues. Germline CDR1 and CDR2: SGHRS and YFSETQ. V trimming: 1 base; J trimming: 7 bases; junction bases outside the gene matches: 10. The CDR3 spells CASSLNLAGGEMNTQYF. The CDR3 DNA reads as TGCGCCAGCAGCTTGAACCTAGCGGGAGGGGAGATGAATACGCAGTATTTT.

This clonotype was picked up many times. CDR3 nucleotide sequence: TGCGCCAGCAGCCGAAGACAGGGTGGGGCCTACGAGCAGTACTTC. This translates into CASSRRQGGAYEQYF. J is TRBJ2-7 and V is TRBV4-1; 7 bases are shared with TRBD1. From germline, CDR1 is MGHRA and CDR2 YSYEKL. With V trimmed by 4 bases and J by 2 bases, 8 bases remained unmatched. The CDR3 contains 15 residues.

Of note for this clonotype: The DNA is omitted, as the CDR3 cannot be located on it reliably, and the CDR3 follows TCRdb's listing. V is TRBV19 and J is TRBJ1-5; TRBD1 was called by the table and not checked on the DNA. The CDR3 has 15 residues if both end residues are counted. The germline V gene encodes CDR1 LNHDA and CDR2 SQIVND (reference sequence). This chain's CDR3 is CASSISAQVNQPQHF.

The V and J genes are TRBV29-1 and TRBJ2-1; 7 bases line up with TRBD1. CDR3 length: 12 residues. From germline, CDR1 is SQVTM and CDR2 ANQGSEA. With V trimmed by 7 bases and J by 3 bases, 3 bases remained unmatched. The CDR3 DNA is TGCAGCGCTGGGGACAGCTACAATGAGCAGTTCTTC. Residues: CSAGDSYNEQFF.

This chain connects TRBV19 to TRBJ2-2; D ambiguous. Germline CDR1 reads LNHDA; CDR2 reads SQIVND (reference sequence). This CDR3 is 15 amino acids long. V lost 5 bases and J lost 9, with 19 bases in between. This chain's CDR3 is CASSGSAHSGWELFF. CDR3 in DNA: TGTGCCAGTAGTGGTTCGGCCCACTCGGGCTGGGAGCTGTTTTTT. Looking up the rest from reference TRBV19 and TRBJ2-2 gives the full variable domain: DGGITQSPKYLFRKEGQNVTLSCEQNLNHDAMYWYRQDPGQGLRLIYYSQIVNDFQKGDIAEGYSVSREKKESFPLTVTSAQKNPTAFYLCASSGSAHSGWELFFGEGSRLTVL.

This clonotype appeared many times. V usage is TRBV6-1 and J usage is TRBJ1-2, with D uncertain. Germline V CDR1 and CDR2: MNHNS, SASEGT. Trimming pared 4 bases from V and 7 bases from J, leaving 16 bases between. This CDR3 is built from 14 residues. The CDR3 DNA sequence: TGTGCCAGCAGTGCCAGGATGTTAGTCTCTGGCTACACCTTC. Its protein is CASSARMLVSGYTF.

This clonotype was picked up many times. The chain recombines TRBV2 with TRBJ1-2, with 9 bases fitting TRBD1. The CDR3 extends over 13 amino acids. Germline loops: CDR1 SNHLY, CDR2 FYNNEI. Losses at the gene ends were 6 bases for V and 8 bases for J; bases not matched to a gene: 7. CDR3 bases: TGTGCCAGCAGCTCCGGGACAGGGCACGGCTACACCTTC. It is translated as CASSSGTGHGYTF. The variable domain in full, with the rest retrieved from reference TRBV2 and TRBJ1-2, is EPEVTQTPSHQVTQMGQEVILRCVPISNHLYFYWYRQILGQKVEFLVSFYNNEISEKSEIFDDQFSVERPDGSNFTLKIRSTKLEDSAMYFCASSSGTGHGYTFGSGTRLTVV.

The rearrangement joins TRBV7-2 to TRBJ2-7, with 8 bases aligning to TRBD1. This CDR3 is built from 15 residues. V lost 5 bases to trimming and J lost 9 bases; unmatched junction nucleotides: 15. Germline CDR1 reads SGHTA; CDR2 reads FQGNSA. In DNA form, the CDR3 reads TGTGCCAGCAGCAGATCACAGGGGGACCTTTCCGGGCAGTACTTC. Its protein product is CASSRSQGDLSGQYF. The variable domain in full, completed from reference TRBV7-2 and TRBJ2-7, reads GAGVSQSPSNKVTEKGKDVELRCDPISGHTALYWYRQSLGQGLEFLIYFQGNSAPDKSGLPSDRFSAERTGGSVSTLTIQRTQQEDSAVYLCASSRSQGDLSGQYFGPGTRLTVT.

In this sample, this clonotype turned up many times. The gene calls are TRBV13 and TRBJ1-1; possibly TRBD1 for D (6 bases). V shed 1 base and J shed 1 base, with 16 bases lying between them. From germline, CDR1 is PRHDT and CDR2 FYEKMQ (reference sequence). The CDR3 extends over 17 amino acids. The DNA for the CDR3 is TGTGCCAGCAGCTTAGCTGGTTTGGGCAGGGGGAACACTGAAGCTTTCTTT. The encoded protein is CASSLAGLGRGNTEAFF.

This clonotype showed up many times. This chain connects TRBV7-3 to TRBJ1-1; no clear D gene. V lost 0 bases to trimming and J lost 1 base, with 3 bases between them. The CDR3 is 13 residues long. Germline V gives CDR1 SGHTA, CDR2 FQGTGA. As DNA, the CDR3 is TGTGCCAGCAGCTTAACCCAGAACACTGAAGCTTTCTTT. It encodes CASSLTQNTEAFF.

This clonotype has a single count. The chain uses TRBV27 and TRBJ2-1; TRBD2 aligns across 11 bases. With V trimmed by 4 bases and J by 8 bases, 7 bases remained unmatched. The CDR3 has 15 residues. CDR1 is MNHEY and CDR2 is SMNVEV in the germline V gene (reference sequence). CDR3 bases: TGTGCCAGCAGTTATACTAGCGGGAGTATCTATGAGCAGTTCTTC. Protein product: CASSYTSGSIYEQFF.

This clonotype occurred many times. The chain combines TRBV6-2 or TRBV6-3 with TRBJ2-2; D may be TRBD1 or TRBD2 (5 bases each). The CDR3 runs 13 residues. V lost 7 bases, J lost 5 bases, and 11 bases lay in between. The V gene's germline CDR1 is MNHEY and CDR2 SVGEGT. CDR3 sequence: CASTRGATGELFF. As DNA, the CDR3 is TGTGCCAGCACCCGGGGCGCTACCGGGGAGCTGTTTTTT.

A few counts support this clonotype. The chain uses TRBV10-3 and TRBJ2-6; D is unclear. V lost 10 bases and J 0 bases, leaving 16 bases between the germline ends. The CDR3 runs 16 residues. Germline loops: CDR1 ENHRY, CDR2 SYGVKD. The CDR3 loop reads CATGVGGNSGANVLTF. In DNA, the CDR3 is TGTGCCACGGGCGTGGGTGGCAACTCTGGGGCCAACGTCCTGACTTTC.

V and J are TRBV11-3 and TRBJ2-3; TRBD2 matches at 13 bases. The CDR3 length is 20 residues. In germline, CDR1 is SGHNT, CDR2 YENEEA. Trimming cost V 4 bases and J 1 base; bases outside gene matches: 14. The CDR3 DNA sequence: TGTGCCAGCAGCTCTTCCTTTCAACTAGCGGGAGGGCCTGGCACAGATACGCAGTATTTT. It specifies CASSSSFQLAGGPGTDTQYF.